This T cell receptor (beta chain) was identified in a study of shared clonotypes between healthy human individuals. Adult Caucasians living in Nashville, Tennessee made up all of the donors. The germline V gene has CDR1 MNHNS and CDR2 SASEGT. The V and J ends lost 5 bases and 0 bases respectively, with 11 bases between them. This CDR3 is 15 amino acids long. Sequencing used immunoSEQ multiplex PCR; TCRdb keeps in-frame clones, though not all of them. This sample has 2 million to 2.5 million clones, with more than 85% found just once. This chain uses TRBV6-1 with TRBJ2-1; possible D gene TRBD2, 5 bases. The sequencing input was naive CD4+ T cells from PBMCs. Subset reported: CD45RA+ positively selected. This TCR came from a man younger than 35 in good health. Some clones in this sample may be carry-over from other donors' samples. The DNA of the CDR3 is TGTGCCAGCAGTCCGGGATTGAGCTCCTACAATGAGCAGTTCTTC. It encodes CASSPGLSSYNEQFF.